The clone carrying this T cell receptor beta chain occurred many times. The germline V and J ends were trimmed by 7 bases and 0 bases, with 10 bases remaining between them. CDR1 and CDR2 (germline): SQVTM, ANQGSEA. This CDR3 has 13 residues. This entry comes from a study of T-cell reconstitution after alpha-beta-depleted transplantation in children. As it was prepared, the TCRbeta library received unique molecular identifiers. MiXCR was run by TCRdb on the PCR reads, yielding one entry per CDR3 protein. This sample has roughly 350,000 distinct CDR3 sequences, with 10% found just once. The source was PBMCs from the stem cell graft donor, collected from the stem cell graft. This receptor was identified in a human donor who donated a stem cell graft to a child with acute lymphoblastic leukemia. The rearrangement links TRBV29-1 to TRBJ2-1; D unresolved. In DNA, the CDR3 is TGCAGCGCCCCCCGGAGCTCCTACAATGAGCAGTTCTTC. Residues: CSAPRSSYNEQFF.